This T cell receptor (beta chain) derives from a study of cytomegalovirus exposure and HLA in healthy donors. The germline CDR1 and CDR2 sequences are SGHRS and YFSETQ. With 5 bases clipped from V and 4 bases from J, the junction kept 8 bases outside the gene matches. The CDR3 extends over 15 amino acids. Details on this clone: Its antigen is not identified.

All donors participated as healthy donors of bone marrow. With 60 Vbeta and 13 Jbeta primers, the PCR was carried out. Repertoires were generated with immunoSEQ multiplex PCR, while TCRdb's copy carries only in-frame clones and drops some. The sample has 180,000 or so clones, approximately 86% seen once. Study-wide points: Follow-up analysis seemed to connect common viral pathogens with several of the most significant clusters identified.

The genes are TRBV5-1 and TRBJ2-2, with TRBD1 matching over 7 bases. The sequence derives from a woman in her 30s in good health and CMV-seronegative. The specimen sequenced was PBMCs. CDR3 sequence reads: CASSSQGIATGELFF. The CDR3 nucleotides are TGCGCCAGCAGTTCACAGGGGATTGCCACCGGGGAGCTGTTTTTT.